This paragraph reports one T cell receptor (beta chain). Its cognate antigen has yet to be identified. Base quality data are lacking; no much larger clone is found one base away. This sample includes further DNA sequences coding for the same CDR3. Library preparation employed the immunoSEQ multiplex PCR assay. For most patients, genomic DNA was isolated with the Qiagen DNeasy Blood and Tissue Kit and sent frozen to Adaptive Biotechnologies for TCR sequencing. High-throughput TCR-beta CDR3 sequencing of genomic DNA from most patients was performed by Adaptive Biotechnologies. The study's processing was this. TCR sequencing data were retrieved from Adaptive's ImmunoSEQ software for around 18 patients, whereas a few other patients were processed with MiXCR and VDJtools. To correct CD4 versus CD8 sorting errors, any sequence found in both subsets at a frequency ratio below 5:1 was removed. CDR3 nucleotide sequences shared between donor and recipient were removed because their origin could not be assigned. At least 2-fold expansion over unstimulated cells and a minimum CFSE-low frequency of 0.002% (template counts) or 0.001% (read counts) were required for clones to be classified as alloreactive. Clones were considered mappable if detected in sequenced pre-transplant spleen, lymph node, or MLR CFSE-low populations of the donor or recipient. The cumulative frequency of alloreactive clones was calculated as a percentage of all sequences, weighted by copy number. TCRdb retrieved this table from immuneACCESS and kept in-frame rearrangements only. Not all clones are present; in checked studies, unresolved V genes account for under half, and no reason is known for the remainder. V, J and clone size were drawn from that table, and D and trimming were deduced from the DNA. Present in this sample are tens of thousands of clones, around 92% of which were seen just once. Jointly, the top ten make up more than 0.075% of the sample.

The germline ends are 11 bases apart after V is trimmed by 2 bases and J by 0 bases. The CDR3 contains 16 residues, cysteine and phenylalanine counted. The read is trimmed to its CDR3 DNA, 48 bases read in frame from base 1. Based on the germline V gene, the CDR1 and CDR2 sequences are MNHNS and SASEGT. Taken with the paper, the label for time point translates to: cells obtained before transplantation from donor or recipient. CD3+CD4+ and CD3+CD8+ populations were FACS-sorted from unstimulated pre-transplant donor and recipient cells taken from spleen or lymph nodes. This sample is drawn from a study of graft-versus-host responses after intestinal transplantation (dated by TCRdb to the early 2020s). Looking at the study overall: The transplants that recipients received were multivisceral, liver-intestinal, or isolated intestinal. A cohort of about 26 intestinal transplant recipients, including one retransplant, was enrolled, and 3 patients lacking pretransplant specimens were excluded. Graft-versus-host and host-versus-graft alloreactive T cell clones were tracked in the graft, circulation and bone marrow after intestinal transplantation using bulk TCR-beta CDR3 sequencing. Alloreactive clones were identified by sequencing pre-transplant mixed lymphocyte reaction products and comparing these products with unstimulated pre-transplant donor and recipient T cells. Instead of going to the commercial service, samples from three later patients were sequenced in-house on an Illumina MiSeq and processed with MiXCR. A peak of at least 4% donor T cells among recipient peripheral blood mononuclear cells was the definition used for donor T cell macrochimerism. All recipients received anti-thymocyte globulin induction followed by maintenance tacrolimus and steroids for about three years. The research as a whole found: High GvH to HvG T cell clonal ratios were observed in the allografts of patients with donor T cell macrochimerism. GvH clones turned up in recipient bone marrow, with some appearing earlier in ileal mucosa or blood, a pattern consistent with an intestinal mucosal origin. Conclusions were limited by the relatively low number and heterogeneity of intestinal transplant patients. Early after transplant, peak levels of circulating GvH clones were found to be associated with declines in HvG clones.

The specimen comprised unstimulated CD4+ T cells sorted from spleen or lymph node cells, sampled before intestinal transplant. The sequence was collected from a human donor who received an intestinal transplant. This chain joins TRBV6-1 to TRBJ1-3, with the D segment identity uncertain. The CDR3 loop reads CASSEPSGLSGNTIYF. The bases are TGTGCCAGCAGTGAACCGTCAGGCCTCTCTGGAAACACCATATATTTT.